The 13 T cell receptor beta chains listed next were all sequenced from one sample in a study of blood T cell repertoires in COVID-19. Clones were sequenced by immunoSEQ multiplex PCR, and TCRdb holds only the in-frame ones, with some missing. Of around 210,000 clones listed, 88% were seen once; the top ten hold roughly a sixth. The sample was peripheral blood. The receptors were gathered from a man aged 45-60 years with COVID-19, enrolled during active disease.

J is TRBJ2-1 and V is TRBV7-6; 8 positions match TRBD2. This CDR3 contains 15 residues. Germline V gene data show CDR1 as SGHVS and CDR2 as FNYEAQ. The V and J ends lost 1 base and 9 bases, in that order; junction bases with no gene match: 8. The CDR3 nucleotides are TGTGCCAGCAGCTTAGGGGGACTAGATTCATCTGAGCAGTTCTTC. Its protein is CASSLGGLDSSEQFF.

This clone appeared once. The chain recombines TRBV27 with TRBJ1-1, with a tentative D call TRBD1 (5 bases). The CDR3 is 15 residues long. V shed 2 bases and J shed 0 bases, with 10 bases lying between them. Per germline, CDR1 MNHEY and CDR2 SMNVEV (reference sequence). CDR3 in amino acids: CASSLQGPMNTEAFF. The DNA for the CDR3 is TGTGCCAGCAGTTTACAGGGTCCCATGAACACTGAAGCTTTCTTT.

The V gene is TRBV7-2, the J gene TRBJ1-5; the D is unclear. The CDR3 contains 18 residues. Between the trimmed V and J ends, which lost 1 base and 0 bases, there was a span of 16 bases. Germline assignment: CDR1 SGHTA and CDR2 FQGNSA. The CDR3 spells CASSLDSGRIYSNQPQHF. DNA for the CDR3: TGTGCCAGCAGCTTAGATTCAGGTCGGATTTATAGCAATCAGCCCCAGCATTTT.

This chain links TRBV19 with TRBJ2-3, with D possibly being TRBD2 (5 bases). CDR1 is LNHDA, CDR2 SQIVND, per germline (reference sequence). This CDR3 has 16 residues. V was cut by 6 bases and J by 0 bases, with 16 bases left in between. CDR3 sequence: CASSSQSSPSTDTQYF. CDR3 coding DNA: TGTGCCAGTAGCAGTCAGTCTAGCCCTAGCACAGATACGCAGTATTTT.

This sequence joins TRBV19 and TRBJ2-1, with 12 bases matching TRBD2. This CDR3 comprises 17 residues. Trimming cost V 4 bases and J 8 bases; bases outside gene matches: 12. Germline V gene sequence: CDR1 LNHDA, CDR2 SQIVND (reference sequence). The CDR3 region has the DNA TGTGCCAGTAGTACCAATCACCTAGCGGGAGGGGGCGATGAGCAGTTCTTC. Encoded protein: CASSTNHLAGGGDEQFF.

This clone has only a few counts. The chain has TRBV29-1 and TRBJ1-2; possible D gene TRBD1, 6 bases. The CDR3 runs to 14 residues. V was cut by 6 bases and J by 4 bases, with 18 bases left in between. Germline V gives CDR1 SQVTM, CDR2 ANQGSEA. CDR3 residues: CSVGHRTATYGYTF. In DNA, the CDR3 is TGCAGCGTCGGGCATCGGACAGCTACCTATGGCTACACCTTC.

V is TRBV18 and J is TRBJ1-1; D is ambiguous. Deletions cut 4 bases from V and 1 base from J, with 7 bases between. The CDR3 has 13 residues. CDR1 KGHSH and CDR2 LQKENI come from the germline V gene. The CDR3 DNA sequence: TGTGCCAGCTCACTAACACCGAACACTGAAGCTTTCTTT. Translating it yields CASSLTPNTEAFF.

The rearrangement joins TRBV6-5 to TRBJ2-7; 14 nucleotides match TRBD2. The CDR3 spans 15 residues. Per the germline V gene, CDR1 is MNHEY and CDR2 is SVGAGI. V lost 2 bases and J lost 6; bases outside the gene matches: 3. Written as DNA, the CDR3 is TGTGCCAGCAGTTACCCCGGGACTAGCGGGAGCGAGCAGTACTTC. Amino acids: CASSYPGTSGSEQYF.

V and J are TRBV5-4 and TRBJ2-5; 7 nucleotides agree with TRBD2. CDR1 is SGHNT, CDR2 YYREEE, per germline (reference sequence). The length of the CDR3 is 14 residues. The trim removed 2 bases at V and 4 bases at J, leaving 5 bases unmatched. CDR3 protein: CASSFSGGGETQYF. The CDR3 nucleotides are TGTGCCAGCAGCTTTTCTGGGGGGGGAGAGACCCAGTACTTC.

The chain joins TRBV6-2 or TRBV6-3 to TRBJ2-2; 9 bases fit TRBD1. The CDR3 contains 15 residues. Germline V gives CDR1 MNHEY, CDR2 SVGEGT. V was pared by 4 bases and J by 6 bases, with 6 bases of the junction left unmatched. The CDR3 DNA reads TGTGCCAGCAGTTCATGGGACAGGGAATCCGGGGAGCTGTTTTTT. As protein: CASSSWDRESGELFF.

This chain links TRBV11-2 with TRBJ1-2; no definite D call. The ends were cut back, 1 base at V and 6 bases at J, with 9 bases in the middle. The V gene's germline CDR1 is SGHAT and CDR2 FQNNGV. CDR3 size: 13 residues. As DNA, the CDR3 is TGTGCCAGCAGCTTAGGAGGGAGGCATGGCTACACCTTC. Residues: CASSLGGRHGYTF.

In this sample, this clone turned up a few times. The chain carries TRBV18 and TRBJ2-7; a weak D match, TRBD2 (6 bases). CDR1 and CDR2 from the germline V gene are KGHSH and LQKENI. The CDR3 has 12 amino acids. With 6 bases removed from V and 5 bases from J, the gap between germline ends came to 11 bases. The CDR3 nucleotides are TGTGCCAGCTCCCGTGGAGGGGACGAGCAGTACTTC. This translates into CASSRGGDEQYF.

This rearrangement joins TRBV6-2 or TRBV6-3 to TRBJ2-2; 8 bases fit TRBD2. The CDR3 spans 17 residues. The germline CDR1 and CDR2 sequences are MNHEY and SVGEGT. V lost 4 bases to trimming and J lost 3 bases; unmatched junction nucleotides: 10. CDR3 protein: CASSSLRREGYTGELFF. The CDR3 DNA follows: TGTGCCAGCAGTTCCTTGCGACGGGAGGGTTACACCGGGGAGCTGTTTTTT.